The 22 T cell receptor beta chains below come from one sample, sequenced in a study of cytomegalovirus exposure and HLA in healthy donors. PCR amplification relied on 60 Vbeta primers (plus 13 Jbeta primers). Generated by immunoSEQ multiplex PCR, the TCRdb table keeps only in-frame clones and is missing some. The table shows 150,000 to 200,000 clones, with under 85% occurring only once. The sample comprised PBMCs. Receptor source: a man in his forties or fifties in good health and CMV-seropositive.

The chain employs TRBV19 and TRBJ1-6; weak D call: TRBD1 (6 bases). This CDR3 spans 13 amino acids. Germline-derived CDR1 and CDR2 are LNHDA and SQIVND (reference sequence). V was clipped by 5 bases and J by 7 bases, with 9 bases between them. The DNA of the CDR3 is TGTGCCAGTAGTGGGCAGGGGAATTCACCCCTCCACTTT. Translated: CASSGQGNSPLHF.

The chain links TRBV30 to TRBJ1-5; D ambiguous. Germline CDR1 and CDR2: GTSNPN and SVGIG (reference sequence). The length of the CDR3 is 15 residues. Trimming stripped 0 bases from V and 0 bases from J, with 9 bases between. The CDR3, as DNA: TGTGCCTGGAGTGTACCGGGGTTTAGCAATCAGCCCCAGCATTTT. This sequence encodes CAWSVPGFSNQPQHF.

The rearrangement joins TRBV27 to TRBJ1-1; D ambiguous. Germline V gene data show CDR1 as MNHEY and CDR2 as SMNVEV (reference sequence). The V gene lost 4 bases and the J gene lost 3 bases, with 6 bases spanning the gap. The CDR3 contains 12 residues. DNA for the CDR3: TGTGCCAGCAGTTCTCGGTACACTGAAGCTTTCTTT. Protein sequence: CASSSRYTEAFF.

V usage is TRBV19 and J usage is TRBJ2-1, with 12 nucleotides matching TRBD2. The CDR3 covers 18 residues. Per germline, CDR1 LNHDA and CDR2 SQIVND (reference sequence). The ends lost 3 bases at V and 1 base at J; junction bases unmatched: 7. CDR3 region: CASSIGTSGRMSYNEQFF. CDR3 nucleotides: TGTGCCAGTAGTATTGGCACTAGCGGGAGGATGTCCTACAATGAGCAGTTCTTC.

CDR3 in amino acids: CAWRARTYNEQFF. CDR3 bases: TGTGCCTGGAGAGCGAGGACCTACAATGAGCAGTTCTTC. J is TRBJ2-1 and V is TRBV30, with D unresolved. The germline V and J ends were trimmed by 3 bases and 2 bases, with 8 bases remaining between them. The V gene's germline CDR1 is GTSNPN and CDR2 SVGIG (reference sequence). This CDR3 contains 13 residues.

The CDR3 spells CASSPVAGGSTDTQYF. The DNA of the CDR3 is TGTGCCAGCAGCCCAGTAGCGGGGGGAAGCACAGATACGCAGTATTTT. V is TRBV13 and J is TRBJ2-3, with 10 bases that match TRBD2. J was trimmed by 0 bases and V by 5 bases; bases with no gene match: 5. The V gene's germline CDR1 is PRHDT and CDR2 FYEKMQ (reference sequence). The CDR3 length is 16 residues.

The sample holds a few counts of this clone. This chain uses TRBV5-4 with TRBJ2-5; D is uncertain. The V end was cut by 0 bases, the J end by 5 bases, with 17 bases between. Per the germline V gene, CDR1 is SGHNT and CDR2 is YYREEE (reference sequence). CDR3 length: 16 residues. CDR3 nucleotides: TGTGCCAGCAGCTTGGCCGGCAGGCCGCCTGGGGAGACCCAGTACTTC. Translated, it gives CASSLAGRPPGETQYF.

CDR3 in amino acids: CASSLGGISSYNEQFF. CDR3 bases: TGTGCCAGCAGCTTAGGGGGCATTAGCTCCTACAATGAGCAGTTCTTC. V is TRBV13 and J is TRBJ2-1; D ambiguous. The CDR3 has 16 residues. V was shortened by 0 bases and J by 0 bases, with 9 bases between the two germline ends. Germline V gene sequence: CDR1 PRHDT, CDR2 FYEKMQ (reference sequence).

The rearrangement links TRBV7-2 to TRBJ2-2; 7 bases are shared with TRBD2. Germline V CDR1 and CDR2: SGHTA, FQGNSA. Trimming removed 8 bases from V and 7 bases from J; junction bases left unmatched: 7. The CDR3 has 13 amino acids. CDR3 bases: TGTGCCAGCCGGACTGGGGGGGGCGGGGAGCTGTTTTTT. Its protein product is CASRTGGGGELFF.

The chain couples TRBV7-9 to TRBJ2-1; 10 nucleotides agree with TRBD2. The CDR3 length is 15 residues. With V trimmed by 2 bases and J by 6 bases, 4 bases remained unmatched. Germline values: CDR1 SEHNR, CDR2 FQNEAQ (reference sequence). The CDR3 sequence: CASSLSLAGANEQFF. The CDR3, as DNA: TGTGCCAGCAGCTTAAGTCTAGCGGGGGCCAATGAGCAGTTCTTC.

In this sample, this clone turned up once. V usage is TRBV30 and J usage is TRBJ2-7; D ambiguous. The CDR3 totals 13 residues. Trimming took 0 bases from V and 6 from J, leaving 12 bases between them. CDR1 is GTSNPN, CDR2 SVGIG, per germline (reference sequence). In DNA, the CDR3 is TGTGCCTGGAGTGTGCGCGAGGATCTCGAGCAGTACTTC. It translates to CAWSVREDLEQYF.

The CDR3 reads CSVAGQGRHTF. As DNA, the CDR3 is TGCAGCGTTGCAGGACAGGGTAGACACACCTTC. The gene calls are TRBV29-1 and TRBJ1-2; 8 nucleotides match TRBD1. J lost 12 bases, V lost 4 bases, and 7 bases had no gene match. Germline loops: CDR1 SQVTM, CDR2 ANQGSEA. The CDR3 runs 11 residues.

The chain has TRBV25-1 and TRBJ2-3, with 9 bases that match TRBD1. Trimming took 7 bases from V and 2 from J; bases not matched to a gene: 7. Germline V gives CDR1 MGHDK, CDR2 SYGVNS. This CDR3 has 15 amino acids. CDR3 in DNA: TGTGCCAGCACACCCGGGACAGGGCACACAGATACGCAGTATTTT. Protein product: CASTPGTGHTDTQYF.

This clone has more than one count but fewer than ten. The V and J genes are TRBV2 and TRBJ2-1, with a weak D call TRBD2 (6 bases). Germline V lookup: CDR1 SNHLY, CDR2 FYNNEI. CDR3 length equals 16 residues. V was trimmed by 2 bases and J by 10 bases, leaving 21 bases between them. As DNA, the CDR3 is TGTGCCAGCAGTGAAACTATTGGACTACCTCCGAGAGAGCAGTTCTTC. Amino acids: CASSETIGLPPREQFF.

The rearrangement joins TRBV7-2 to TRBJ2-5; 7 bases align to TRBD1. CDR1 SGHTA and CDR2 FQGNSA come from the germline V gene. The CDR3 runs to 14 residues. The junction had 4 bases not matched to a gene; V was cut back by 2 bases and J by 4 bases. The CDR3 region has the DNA TGTGCCAGCAGCTTAAACAGGGGCTTAGAGACCCAGTACTTC. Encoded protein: CASSLNRGLETQYF. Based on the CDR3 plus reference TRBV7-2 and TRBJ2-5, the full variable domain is GAGVSQSPSNKVTEKGKDVELRCDPISGHTALYWYRQSLGQGLEFLIYFQGNSAPDKSGLPSDRFSAERTGGSVSTLTIQRTQQEDSAVYLCASSLNRGLETQYFGPGTRLLVL.

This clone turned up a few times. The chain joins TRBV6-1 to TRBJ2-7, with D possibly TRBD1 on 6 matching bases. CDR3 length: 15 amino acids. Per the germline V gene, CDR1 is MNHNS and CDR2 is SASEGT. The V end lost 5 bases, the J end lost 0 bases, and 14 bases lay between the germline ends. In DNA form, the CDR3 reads TGTGCCAGCAGTTTACAGGGCCAGAGCTCCTACGAGCAGTACTTC. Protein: CASSLQGQSSYEQYF.

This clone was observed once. The CDR3 DNA is TGTGCCAGCAGCGTAGGGCAGGGGGCGGGGGAGACCCAGTACTTC. This sequence encodes CASSVGQGAGETQYF. The J gene is TRBJ2-5, the V gene TRBV9; TRBD1 agrees at 8 bases. V dropped 0 bases and J dropped 5; count of bases not matched to a gene: 6. The CDR3 extends over 15 amino acids. CDR1 SGDLS and CDR2 YYNGEE come from the germline V gene.

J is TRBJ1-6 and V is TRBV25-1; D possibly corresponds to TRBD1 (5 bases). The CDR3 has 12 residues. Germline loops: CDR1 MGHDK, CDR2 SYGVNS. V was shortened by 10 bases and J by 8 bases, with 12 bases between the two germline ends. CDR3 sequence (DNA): TGTGCCACAGGAGGGGTCTATTCACCCCTCCACTTT. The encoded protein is CATGGVYSPLHF.

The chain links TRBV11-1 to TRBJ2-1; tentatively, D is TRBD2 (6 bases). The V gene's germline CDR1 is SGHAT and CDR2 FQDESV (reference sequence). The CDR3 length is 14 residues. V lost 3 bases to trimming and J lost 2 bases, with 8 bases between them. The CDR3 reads CASSFAGTYNEQFF. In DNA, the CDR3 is TGTGCCAGCAGCTTCGCGGGGACCTACAATGAGCAGTTCTTC.

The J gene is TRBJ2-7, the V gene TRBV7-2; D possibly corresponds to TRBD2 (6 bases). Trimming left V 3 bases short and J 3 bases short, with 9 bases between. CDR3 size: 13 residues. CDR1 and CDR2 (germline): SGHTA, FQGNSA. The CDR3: CASSFGLSYEQYF. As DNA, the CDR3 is TGTGCCAGCAGCTTCGGACTAAGCTACGAGCAGTACTTC. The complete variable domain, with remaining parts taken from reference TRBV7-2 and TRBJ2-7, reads GAGVSQSPSNKVTEKGKDVELRCDPISGHTALYWYRQSLGQGLEFLIYFQGNSAPDKSGLPSDRFSAERTGGSVSTLTIQRTQQEDSAVYLCASSFGLSYEQYFGPGTRLTVT.

In DNA form, the CDR3 reads TGCGCCAGCAGCTTGACATTGAACACTGAAGCTTTCTTT. Protein: CASSLTLNTEAFF. The V call is TRBV5-1, the J call TRBJ1-1, with D unclear. Germline-derived CDR1 and CDR2 are SGHRS and YFSETQ. V was pared by 1 base and J by 0 bases, with 4 bases between. This CDR3 is built from 13 residues.

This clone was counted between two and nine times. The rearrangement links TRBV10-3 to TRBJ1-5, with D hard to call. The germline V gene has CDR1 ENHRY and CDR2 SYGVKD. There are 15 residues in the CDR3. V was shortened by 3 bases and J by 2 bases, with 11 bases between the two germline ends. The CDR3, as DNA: TGTGCCATCAGTGAAGGCGACATGGGCAATCAGCCCCAGCATTTT. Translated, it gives CAISEGDMGNQPQHF.